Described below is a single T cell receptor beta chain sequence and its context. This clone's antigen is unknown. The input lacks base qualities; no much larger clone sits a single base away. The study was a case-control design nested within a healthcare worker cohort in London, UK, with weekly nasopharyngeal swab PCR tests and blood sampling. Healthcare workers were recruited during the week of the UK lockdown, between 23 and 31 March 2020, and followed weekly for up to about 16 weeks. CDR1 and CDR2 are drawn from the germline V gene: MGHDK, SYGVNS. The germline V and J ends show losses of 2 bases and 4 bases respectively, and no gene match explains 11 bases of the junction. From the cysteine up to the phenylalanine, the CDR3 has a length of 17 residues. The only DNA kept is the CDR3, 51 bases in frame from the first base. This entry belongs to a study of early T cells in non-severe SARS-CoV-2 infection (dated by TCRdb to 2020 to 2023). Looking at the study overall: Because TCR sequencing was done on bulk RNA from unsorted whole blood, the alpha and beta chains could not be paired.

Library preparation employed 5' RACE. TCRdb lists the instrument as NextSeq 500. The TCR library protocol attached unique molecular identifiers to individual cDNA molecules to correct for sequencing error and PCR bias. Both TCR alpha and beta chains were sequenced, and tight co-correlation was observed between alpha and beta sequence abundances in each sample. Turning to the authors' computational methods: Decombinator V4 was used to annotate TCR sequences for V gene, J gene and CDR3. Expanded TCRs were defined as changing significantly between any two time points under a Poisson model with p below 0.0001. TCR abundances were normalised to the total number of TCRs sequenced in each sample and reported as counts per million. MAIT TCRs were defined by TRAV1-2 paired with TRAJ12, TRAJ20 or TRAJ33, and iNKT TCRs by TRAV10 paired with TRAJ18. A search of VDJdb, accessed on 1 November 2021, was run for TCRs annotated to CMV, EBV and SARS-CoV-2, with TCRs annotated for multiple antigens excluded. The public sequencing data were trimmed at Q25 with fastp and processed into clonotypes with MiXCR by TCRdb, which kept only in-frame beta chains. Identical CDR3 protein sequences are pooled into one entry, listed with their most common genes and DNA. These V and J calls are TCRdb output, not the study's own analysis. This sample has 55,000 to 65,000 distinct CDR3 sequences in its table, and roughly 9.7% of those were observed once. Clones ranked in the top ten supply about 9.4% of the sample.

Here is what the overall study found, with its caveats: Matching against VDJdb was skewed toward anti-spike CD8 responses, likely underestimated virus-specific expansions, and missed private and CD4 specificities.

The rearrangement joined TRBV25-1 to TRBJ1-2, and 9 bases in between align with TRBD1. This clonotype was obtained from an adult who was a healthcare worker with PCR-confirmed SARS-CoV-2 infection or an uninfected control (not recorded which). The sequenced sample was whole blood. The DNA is TGTGCCAGCAGTGAACCATCCCGGGACAGGGATATCTATGGCTACACCTTC. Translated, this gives CASSEPSRDRDIYGYTF.